The 17 T cell receptor beta chains listed next were all sequenced from one sample in a study of vaccination effects on CD4 cells after COVID-19. Their target antigens are unknown. After around nine days in culture, the CD4+ T cells were isolated. The table came from immunoSEQ multiplex PCR; TCRdb's copy has only in-frame clones and leaves some out. The top ten clones hold less than 25% of a sample with about 64,000 clones, 55% to 75% of them seen once. This specimen consisted of CD4+ T cells from PBMCs cultured without peptide, obtained before COVID-19 vaccination. These receptors were collected from a human donor who had a prior SARS-CoV-2 infection.

This clone was picked up a small number of times. This chain connects TRBV10-3 to TRBJ2-3, with unresolved D. Germline CDR1 and CDR2: ENHRY and SYGVKD. The CDR3 runs 14 residues. Trimming removed 7 bases at V and 0 bases at J, with 11 bases between. The CDR3 DNA is TGTGCCATCAATATAGGCTCCAGCACAGATACGCAGTATTTT. Its protein is CAINIGSSTDTQYF.

The V call is TRBV15, the J call TRBJ2-5; TRBD2 might be the D (6 bases). Germline V CDR1 and CDR2: LNHNV, YYDKDF (reference sequence). The CDR3 loop spans 16 amino acids. V was pared by 1 base and J by 5 bases, with 17 bases between. DNA of the CDR3: TGTGCCACCAGCAGAGTGAGGTTCGAGGGGACTGAGACCCAGTACTTC. It encodes CATSRVRFEGTETQYF.

A word on this clone: Sequence at one end of the junction differs from germline and may be a read error. The V call is TRBV7-7, the J call TRBJ2-3; 7 nucleotides align to TRBD2. CDR1 and CDR2 (germline): SSHAT, FNYEAQ (reference sequence). The CDR3 totals 15 residues. As DNA, the CDR3 is TGTGCTAGCAGCCCACTCGGGGGGAGGACAGATACGCAGTATTTT. Protein sequence: CASSPLGGRTDTQYF.

This sequence joins TRBV19 and TRBJ2-3; D is possibly TRBD1 or TRBD2 (5 bases each). CDR1 LNHDA and CDR2 SQIVND come from the germline V gene (reference sequence). The CDR3 consists of 15 residues. Trimming shortened V by 0 bases and J by 2 bases, and 9 bases separated the two germline ends. Here the CDR3 DNA reads TGTGCCAGTAGTATAGAGAGGGGAATCACAGATACGCAGTATTTT. It is translated as CASSIERGITDTQYF.

The chain uses TRBV2 and TRBJ2-3; maybe TRBD1 (6 bases). Deletions cut 8 bases from V and 4 bases from J, with 16 bases between. Germline CDR1 and CDR2: SNHLY and FYNNEI. The CDR3 runs 14 residues. The CDR3 nucleotides are TGTGCCAGCGGGTATTTGGGGGCGGCAGATACGCAGTATTTT. This encodes CASGYLGAADTQYF.

This clone was seen at least ten times. The chain carries TRBV29-1 and TRBJ1-3, with TRBD1 as a possible D gene (6 bases). The CDR3 has 18 amino acids. Germline V CDR1 and CDR2: SQVTM, ANQGSEA. Trimming cost V 2 bases and J 4 bases, with 24 bases left between them. DNA of the CDR3: TGCAGCGTTGAAAGGCAGGGGAGACCTCGACCCTTGGGAAACACCATATATTTT. Protein product: CSVERQGRPRPLGNTIYF. The variable domain in full, with the rest retrieved from reference TRBV29-1 and TRBJ1-3, is SAVISQKPSRDICQRGTSLTIQCQVDSQVTMMFWYRQQPGQSLTLIATANQGSEATYESGFVIDKFPISRPNLTFSTLTVSNMSPEDSSIYLCSVERQGRPRPLGNTIYFGEGSWLTVV.

The CDR3 loop is CASSYNGGGRAYEQYF. The CDR3 DNA reads as TGTGCCAGCAGTTACAACGGGGGCGGGAGGGCCTACGAGCAGTACTTC. The chain joins TRBV6-5 to TRBJ2-7; 9 bases map to TRBD2. The CDR3 extends over 16 amino acids. CDR1 is MNHEY, CDR2 SVGAGI, per germline. The J segment lost 2 bases and the V segment lost 2 bases, leaving 7 bases of the junction unmatched.

The CDR3 DNA reads TGTGCCAGCAGCTTATCTCCTAGCGGGGTGTCTCGGACCCAGTACTTC. Amino acids: CASSLSPSGVSRTQYF. The gene calls are TRBV11-1 and TRBJ2-5, with 9 bases fitting TRBD2. Germline-derived CDR1 and CDR2 are SGHAT and FQDESV (reference sequence). V shed 2 bases, J shed 7 bases, and the junction held 11 bases outside the gene matches. This CDR3 contains 16 residues.

The rearrangement joins TRBV6-5 to TRBJ2-7, with a weak D call TRBD1 (6 bases). The germline V gene has CDR1 MNHEY and CDR2 SVGAGI. V dropped 3 bases and J dropped 7 bases, with 19 bases sitting between them. The CDR3 sequence is 15 residues long. The chain's CDR3 is CASSYNGQGLGEQYF. Written as DNA, the CDR3 is TGTGCCAGCAGTTATAACGGGCAGGGGTTGGGGGAGCAGTACTTC.

The chain is built from TRBV19 and TRBJ1-6; D not certain. Trimming removed 3 bases from V and 7 bases from J, with 13 bases in between. Germline lookup yields CDR1 LNHDA and CDR2 SQIVND (reference sequence). The CDR3 has 15 amino acids. The CDR3 here is CASSIAASSNSPLHF. The CDR3 DNA follows: TGTGCCAGTAGTATCGCTGCCAGTTCAAATTCACCCCTCCACTTT.

The chain joins TRBV2 to TRBJ2-2; D might be TRBD1 or TRBD2, each matching 6 bases. V shed 11 bases and J shed 2 bases, with 18 bases lying between them. CDR1 and CDR2 from the germline V gene are SNHLY and FYNNEI. The CDR3 sequence is 15 residues long. This CDR3 reads CAHSLAGHNTGELFF. The DNA for the CDR3 is TGTGCCCACAGTCTCGCGGGACACAACACCGGGGAGCTGTTTTTT.

This rearrangement joins TRBV18 to TRBJ2-7; TRBD2 matches at 11 bases. This CDR3 is built from 19 residues. V shed 2 bases and J 3 bases; nucleotides not matched to a gene: 15. Germline-derived CDR1 and CDR2 are KGHSH and LQKENI. CDR3 in amino acids: CASSPVRASGRPLNYEQYF. The CDR3 DNA sequence: TGTGCCAGCTCACCAGTTCGGGCTAGCGGGAGGCCATTAAACTACGAGCAGTACTTC.

This clone has just a few counts. V is TRBV3-1 (or the pseudogene TRBV3-2) and J is TRBJ1-5; the match to TRBD1 covers 7 bases. V lost 1 base and J lost 9; bases outside the gene matches: 6. Germline lookup yields CDR1 LGHDT and CDR2 YNNKEL (reference sequence). The CDR3 runs to 14 residues. The CDR3 DNA reads as TGTGCCAGCAGCCAAGGACAGGGTCTTGCGCCCCAGCATTTT. Protein product: CASSQGQGLAPQHF.

The chain carries TRBV5-4 and TRBJ2-3; 7 bases align to TRBD2. CDR1 is SGHNT, CDR2 YYREEE, per germline (reference sequence). CDR3 length equals 16 residues. Trimming cost V 2 bases and J 2 bases; bases outside gene matches: 8. The CDR3 sequence: CASSFKERGLTDTQYF. In nucleotides, the CDR3 is TGTGCCAGCAGCTTTAAGGAGCGGGGCCTCACAGATACGCAGTATTTT.

J is TRBJ2-3 and V is TRBV18; tentative D call: TRBD2 (5 bases). CDR1 and CDR2 (germline): KGHSH, LQKENI. Trimming took 1 base from V and 0 from J, leaving 11 bases between them. The CDR3 consists of 16 residues. The CDR3 sequence: CASSPLSSLSTDTQYF. The CDR3 DNA is TGTGCCAGCTCACCACTTTCTAGCTTAAGCACAGATACGCAGTATTTT.

The chain uses TRBV24-1 and TRBJ2-1; TRBD1 matches at 7 bases. From germline, CDR1 is KGHDR and CDR2 SFDVKD. The V segment lost 3 bases and the J segment 4 bases; nucleotides outside the gene matches: 8. This CDR3 is built from 16 residues. This CDR3 reads CATSDPETGNYNEQFF. The CDR3 region has the DNA TGTGCCACCAGTGATCCCGAGACAGGGAATTACAATGAGCAGTTCTTC.

This clone was counted a single time. The genes are TRBV5-1 and TRBJ2-3; D is unresolved. Deletions cut 3 bases from V and 4 bases from J, with 3 bases between. The CDR3 is 11 amino acids. From germline, CDR1 is SGHRS and CDR2 YFSETQ. The CDR3 nucleotides read TGCGCCAGCAGCTCCGCAGATACGCAGTATTTT. Its translation: CASSSADTQYF.